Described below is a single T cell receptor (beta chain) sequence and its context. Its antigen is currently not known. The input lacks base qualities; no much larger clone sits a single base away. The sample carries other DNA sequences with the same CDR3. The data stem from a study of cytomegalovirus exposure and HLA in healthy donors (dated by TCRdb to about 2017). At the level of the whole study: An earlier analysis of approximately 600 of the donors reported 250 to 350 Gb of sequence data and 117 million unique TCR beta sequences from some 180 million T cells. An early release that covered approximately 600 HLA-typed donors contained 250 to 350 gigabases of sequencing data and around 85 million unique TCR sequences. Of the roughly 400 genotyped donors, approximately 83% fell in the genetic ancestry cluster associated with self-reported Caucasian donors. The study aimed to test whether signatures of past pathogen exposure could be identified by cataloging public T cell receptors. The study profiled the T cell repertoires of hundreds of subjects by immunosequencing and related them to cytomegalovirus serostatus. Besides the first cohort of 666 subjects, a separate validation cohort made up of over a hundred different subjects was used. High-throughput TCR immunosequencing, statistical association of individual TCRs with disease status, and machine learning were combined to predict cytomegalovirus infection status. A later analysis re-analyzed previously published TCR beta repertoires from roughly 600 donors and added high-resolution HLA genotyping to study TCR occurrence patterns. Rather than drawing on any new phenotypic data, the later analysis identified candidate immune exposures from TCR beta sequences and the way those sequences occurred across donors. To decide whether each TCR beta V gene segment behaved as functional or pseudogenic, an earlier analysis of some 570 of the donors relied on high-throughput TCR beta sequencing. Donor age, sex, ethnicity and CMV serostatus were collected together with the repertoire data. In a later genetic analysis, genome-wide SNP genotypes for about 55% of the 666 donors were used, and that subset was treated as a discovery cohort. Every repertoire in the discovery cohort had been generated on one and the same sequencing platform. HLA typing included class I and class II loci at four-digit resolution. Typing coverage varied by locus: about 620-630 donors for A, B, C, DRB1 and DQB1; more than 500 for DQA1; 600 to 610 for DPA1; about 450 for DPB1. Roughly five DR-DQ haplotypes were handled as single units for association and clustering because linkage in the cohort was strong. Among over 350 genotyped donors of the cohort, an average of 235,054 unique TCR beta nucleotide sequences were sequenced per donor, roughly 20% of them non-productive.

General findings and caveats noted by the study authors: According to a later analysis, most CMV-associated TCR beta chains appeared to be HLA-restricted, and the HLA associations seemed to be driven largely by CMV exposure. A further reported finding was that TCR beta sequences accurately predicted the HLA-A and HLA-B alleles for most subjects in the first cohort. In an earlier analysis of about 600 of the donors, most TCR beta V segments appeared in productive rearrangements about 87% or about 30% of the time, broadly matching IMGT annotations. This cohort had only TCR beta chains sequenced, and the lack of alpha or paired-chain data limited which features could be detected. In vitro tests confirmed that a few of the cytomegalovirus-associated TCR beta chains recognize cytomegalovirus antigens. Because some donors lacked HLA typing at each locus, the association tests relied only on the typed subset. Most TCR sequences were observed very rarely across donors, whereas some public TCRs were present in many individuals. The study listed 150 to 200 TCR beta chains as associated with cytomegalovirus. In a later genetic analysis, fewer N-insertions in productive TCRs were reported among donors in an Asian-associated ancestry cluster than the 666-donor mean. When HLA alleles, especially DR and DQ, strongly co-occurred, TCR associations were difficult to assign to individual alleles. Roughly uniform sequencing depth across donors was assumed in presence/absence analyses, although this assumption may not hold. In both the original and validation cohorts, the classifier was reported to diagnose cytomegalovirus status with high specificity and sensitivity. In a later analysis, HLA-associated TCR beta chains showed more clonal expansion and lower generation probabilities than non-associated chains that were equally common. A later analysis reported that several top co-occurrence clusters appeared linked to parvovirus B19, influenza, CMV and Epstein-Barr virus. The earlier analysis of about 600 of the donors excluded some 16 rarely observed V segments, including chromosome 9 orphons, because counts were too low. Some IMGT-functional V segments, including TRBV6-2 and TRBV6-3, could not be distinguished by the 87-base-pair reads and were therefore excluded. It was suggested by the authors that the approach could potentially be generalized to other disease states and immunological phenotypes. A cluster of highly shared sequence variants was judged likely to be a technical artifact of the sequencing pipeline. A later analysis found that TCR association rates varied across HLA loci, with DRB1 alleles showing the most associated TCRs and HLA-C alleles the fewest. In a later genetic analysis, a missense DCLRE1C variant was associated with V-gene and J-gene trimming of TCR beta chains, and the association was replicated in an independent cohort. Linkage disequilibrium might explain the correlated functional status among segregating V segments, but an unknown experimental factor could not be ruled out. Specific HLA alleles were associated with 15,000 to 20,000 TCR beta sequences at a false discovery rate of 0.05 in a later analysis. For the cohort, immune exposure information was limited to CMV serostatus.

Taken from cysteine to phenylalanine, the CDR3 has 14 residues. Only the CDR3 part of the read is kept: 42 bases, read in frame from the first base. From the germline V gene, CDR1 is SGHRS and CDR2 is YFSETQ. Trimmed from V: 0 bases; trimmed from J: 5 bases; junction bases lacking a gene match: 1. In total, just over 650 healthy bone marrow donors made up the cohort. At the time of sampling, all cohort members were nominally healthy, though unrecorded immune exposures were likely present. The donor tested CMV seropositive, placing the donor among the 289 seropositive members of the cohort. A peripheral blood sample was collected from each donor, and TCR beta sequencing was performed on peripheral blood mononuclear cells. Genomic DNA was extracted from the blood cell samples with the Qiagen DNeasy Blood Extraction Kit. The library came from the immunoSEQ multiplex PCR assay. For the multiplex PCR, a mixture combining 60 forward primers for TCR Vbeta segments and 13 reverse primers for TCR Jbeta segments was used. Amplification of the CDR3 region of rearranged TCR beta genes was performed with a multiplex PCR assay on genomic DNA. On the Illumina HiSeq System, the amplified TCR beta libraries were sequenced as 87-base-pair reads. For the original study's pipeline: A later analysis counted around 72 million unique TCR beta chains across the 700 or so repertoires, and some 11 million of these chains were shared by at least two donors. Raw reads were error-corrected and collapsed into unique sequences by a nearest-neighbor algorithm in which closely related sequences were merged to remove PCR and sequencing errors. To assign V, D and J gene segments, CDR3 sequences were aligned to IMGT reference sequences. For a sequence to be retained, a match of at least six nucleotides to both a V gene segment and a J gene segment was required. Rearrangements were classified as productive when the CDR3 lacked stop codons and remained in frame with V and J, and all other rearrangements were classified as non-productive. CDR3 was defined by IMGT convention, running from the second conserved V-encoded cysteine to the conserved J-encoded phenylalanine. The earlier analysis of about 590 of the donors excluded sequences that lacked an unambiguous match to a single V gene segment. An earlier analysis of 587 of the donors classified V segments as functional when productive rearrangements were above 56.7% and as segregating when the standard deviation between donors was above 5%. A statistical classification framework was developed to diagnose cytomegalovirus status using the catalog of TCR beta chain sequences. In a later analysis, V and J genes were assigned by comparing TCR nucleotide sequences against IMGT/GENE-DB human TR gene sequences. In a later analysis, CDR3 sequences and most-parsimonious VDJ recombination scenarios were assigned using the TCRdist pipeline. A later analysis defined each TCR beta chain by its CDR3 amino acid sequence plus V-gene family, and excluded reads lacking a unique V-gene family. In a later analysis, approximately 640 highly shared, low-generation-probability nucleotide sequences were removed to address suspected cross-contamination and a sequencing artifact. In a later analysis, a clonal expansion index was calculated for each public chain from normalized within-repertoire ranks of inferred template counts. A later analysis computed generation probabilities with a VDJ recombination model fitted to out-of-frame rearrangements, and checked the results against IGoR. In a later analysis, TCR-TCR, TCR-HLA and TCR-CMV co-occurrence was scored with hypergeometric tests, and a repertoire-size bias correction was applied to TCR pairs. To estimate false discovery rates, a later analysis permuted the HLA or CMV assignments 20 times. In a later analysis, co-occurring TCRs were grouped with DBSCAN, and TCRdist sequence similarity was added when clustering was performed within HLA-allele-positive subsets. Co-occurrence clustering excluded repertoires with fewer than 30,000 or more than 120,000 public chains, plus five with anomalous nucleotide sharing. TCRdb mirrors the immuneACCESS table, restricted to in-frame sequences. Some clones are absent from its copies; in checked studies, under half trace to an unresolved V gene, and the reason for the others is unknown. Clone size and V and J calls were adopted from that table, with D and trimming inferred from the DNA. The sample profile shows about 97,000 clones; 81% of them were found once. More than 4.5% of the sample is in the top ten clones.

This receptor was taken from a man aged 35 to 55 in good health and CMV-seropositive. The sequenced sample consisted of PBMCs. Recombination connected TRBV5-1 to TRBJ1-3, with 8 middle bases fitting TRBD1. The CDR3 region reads CASSLGTGRNTIYF. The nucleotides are TGCGCCAGCAGCTTGGGGACAGGGCGAAACACCATATATTTT.